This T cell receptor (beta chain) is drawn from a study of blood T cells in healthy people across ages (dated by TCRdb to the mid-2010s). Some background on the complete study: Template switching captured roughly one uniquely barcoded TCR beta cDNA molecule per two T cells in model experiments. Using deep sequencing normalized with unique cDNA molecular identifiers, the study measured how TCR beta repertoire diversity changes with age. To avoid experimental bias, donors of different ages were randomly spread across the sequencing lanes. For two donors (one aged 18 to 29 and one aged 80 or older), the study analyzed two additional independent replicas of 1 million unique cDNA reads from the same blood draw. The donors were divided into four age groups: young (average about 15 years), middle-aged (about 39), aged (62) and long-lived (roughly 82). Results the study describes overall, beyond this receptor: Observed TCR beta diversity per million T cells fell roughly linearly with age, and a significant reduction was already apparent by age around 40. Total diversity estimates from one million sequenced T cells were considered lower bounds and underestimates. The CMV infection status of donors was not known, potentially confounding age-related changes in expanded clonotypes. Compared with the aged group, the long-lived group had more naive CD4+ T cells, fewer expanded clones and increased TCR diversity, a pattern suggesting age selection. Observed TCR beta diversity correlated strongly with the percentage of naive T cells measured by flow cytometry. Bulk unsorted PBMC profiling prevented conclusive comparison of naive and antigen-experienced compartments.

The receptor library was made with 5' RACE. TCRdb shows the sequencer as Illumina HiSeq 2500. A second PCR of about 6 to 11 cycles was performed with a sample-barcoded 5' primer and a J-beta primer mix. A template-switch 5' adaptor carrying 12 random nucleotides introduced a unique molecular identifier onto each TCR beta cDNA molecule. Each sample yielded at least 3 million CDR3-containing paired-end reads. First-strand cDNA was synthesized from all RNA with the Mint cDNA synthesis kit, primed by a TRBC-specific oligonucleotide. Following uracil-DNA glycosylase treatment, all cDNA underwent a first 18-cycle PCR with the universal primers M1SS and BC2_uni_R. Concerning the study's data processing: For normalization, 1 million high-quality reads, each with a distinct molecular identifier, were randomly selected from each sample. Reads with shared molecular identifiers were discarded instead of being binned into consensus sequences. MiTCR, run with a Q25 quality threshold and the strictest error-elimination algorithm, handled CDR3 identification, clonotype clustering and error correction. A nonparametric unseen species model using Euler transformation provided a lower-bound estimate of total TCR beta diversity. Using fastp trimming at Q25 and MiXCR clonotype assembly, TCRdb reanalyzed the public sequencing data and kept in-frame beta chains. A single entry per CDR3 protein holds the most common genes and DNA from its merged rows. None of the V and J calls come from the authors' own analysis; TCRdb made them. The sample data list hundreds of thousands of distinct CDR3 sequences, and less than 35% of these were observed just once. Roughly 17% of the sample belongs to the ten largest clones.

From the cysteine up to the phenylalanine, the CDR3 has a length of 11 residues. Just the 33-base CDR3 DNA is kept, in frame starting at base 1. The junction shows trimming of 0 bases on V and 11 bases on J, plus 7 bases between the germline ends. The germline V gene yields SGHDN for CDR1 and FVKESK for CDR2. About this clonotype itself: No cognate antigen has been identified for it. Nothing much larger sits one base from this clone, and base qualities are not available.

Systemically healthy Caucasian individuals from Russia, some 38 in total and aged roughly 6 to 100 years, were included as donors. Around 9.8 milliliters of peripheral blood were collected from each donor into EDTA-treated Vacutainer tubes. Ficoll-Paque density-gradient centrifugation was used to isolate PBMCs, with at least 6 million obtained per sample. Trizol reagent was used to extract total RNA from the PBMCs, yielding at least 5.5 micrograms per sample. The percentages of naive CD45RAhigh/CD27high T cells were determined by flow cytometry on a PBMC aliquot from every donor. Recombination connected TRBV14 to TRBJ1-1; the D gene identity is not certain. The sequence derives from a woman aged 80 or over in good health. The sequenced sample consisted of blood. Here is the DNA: TGTGCCAGCAGCCAAGAGCAGACGGCTTTCTTT. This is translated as CASSQEQTAFF.